Shown below are 18 T cell receptor beta chains from a single sample sequenced in a study of regulatory T cells in long-lasting Graves disease. Noted time point: newly diagnosed GD, antithyroid drugs for less than 3 months. RNA from PBMCs was the source of the TCR library. According to the study, TCR beta libraries were built with iRepertoire HTBI primers and CDR3-region Arm-PCR. TCRdb re-derived calls from the multiplex PCR reads in MiXCR, one entry per CDR3 protein. The sample records 550,000 to 600,000 distinct CDR3 sequences, 15% to 20% being singletons. The sample was also linked to a second study, of T cells in Graves' hyperthyroidism and ophthalmopathy.

Sequences were derived from peripheral blood mononuclear cells (PBMCs), sampled at new diagnosis, from a patient treated with antithyroid drugs. Receptor source: a man aged 18-30 years with Graves disease.

The rearrangement joins TRBV7-2 to TRBJ2-1; TRBD2 matches 8 bases. The CDR3 contains 17 residues. CDR1 and CDR2 (germline): SGHTA, FQGNSA. With V trimmed by 5 bases and J by 0 bases, 9 bases remained unmatched. This CDR3 reads CASSVSSGGGSYNEQFF. Written as DNA, the CDR3 is TGTGCCAGCAGCGTGTCGTCGGGAGGGGGCTCCTACAATGAGCAGTTCTTC.

This clonotype was picked up a small number of times. The V and J genes are TRBV4-1 and TRBJ1-4; 10 bases align to TRBD1. V shed 1 base and J 2 bases; nucleotides not matched to a gene: 16. CDR1 and CDR2 (germline): MGHRA, YSYEKL. The CDR3 contains 21 residues. CDR3 nucleotide sequence: TGCGCCAGCAGCCAAGGAGGGGACCGGGACAGGGGTGTTGGGACTAATGAAAAACTGTTTTTT. Translated: CASSQGGDRDRGVGTNEKLFF.

In its sample, this clonotype was seen many times. The chain employs TRBV20-1 and TRBJ2-7, with 7 bases lining up with TRBD1. V lost 0 bases to trimming and J lost 3 bases; unmatched junction nucleotides: 8. This CDR3 contains 15 residues. Germline CDR1 reads DFQATT; CDR2 reads SNEGSKA (reference sequence). CDR3 sequence: CSARDFITGDYEQYF. The DNA for the CDR3 is TGCAGTGCTAGAGATTTTATTACAGGGGACTACGAGCAGTACTTC.

This clonotype was seen only a few times. This chain joins TRBV27 and TRBJ1-5, with D maybe TRBD1 (6 bases). Germline CDR1 reads MNHEY; CDR2 reads SMNVEV (reference sequence). V lost 6 bases, J lost 3 bases, and 18 bases lay in between. The CDR3 contains 16 residues. The CDR3 DNA reads as TGTGCCAGCAGCCCCTCATACAGGGTTTCCAATCAGCCCCAGCATTTT. Protein sequence: CASSPSYRVSNQPQHF.

In its sample, this clonotype was seen a few times. The gene calls are TRBV12-3 or TRBV12-4 and TRBJ2-2, with D perhaps TRBD2 (6 bases). Trimming took off 1 base at V and 4 bases at J, with 10 bases between the two ends. The CDR3 totals 15 residues. The chain's CDR3 is CASSLGGLSTGELFF. The CDR3, as DNA: TGTGCCAGCAGTTTAGGGGGACTTAGCACCGGGGAGCTGTTTTTT.

DNA for the CDR3: TGTGCCAGCAGCTTAGTTGGCCTAGCGGGAGTGGGTGAGCAGTTCTTC. Translating it yields CASSLVGLAGVGEQFF. This chain joins TRBV13 and TRBJ2-4, with 10 bases aligning to TRBD2. The DNA end is a closer match to TRBJ2-1, so the J assignment may be wrong. Germline CDR1 reads PRHDT; CDR2 reads FYEKMQ (reference sequence). The CDR3 spans 16 residues.

This clonotype occurred many times. The V gene is TRBV3-1, the J gene TRBJ1-2; the D is unclear. The CDR3 consists of 15 residues. Germline V gene sequence: CDR1 LGHDT, CDR2 YNNKEL (reference sequence). V shed 0 bases and J shed 4 bases, with 12 bases lying between them. CDR3 sequence reads: CASSQDTAWSYGYTF. The CDR3 DNA is TGTGCCAGCAGCCAAGATACGGCCTGGAGCTATGGCTACACCTTC.

This clonotype was picked up many times. V gene TRBV11-3 combines with J gene TRBJ2-3; D uncertain. This CDR3 region has 15 residues. With 5 bases removed from V and 0 bases from J, the gap between germline ends came to 12 bases. The germline V gene has CDR1 SGHNT and CDR2 YENEEA. Here the CDR3 reads CASSQGSRSTDTQYF. CDR3 sequence (DNA): TGTGCCAGCAGCCAAGGCAGCCGGAGCACAGATACGCAGTATTTT.

This clonotype has at least ten counts. This rearrangement joins TRBV30 to TRBJ2-1, with 13 bases identical to TRBD2. After removal of 3 bases from V and 9 bases from J, the junction contained 8 bases not matched to a gene. CDR3 length: 15 residues. The germline V gene has CDR1 GTSNPN and CDR2 SVGIG (reference sequence). The DNA of the CDR3 is TGTGCCTGGAGGGATCGGACTAGCGGGAGATCTGAGCAGTTCTTC. It is translated as CAWRDRTSGRSEQFF.

This clonotype was seen only a few times. J is TRBJ1-2 and V is TRBV28; 12 nucleotides line up with TRBD1. Germline loops: CDR1 MDHEN, CDR2 SYDVKM. This CDR3 is built from 15 residues. Losses at the gene ends were 5 bases for V and 8 bases for J; bases not matched to a gene: 9. CDR3 nucleotide sequence: TGTGCCAGCAGTGTCGGGGGACAGGGGGCGCAAGGCTACACCTTC. As protein: CASSVGGQGAQGYTF.

The rearrangement joins TRBV24-1 to TRBJ2-1, with 12 bases that match TRBD2. The CDR3 contains 16 residues. The V gene's germline CDR1 is KGHDR and CDR2 SFDVKD. The ends lost 3 bases at V and 4 bases at J; junction bases unmatched: 3. The chain's CDR3 is CATSDPGTSGYNEQFF. DNA of the CDR3: TGTGCCACCAGTGATCCCGGGACTAGCGGGTACAATGAGCAGTTCTTC.

This clonotype was detected many times. V usage is TRBV27 and J usage is TRBJ1-1; D is unresolved. This CDR3 has 14 amino acids. From germline, CDR1 is MNHEY and CDR2 SMNVEV (reference sequence). Trimming took off 3 bases at V and 3 bases at J, with 11 bases between the two ends. In nucleotides, the CDR3 is TGTGCCAGCAGTTTGGCCCGTGCCGACACTGAAGCTTTCTTT. This translates into CASSLARADTEAFF.

Comments on this clonotype: A much larger clonotype is one base distant, so this may be a read error. The chain has TRBV7-8 and TRBJ2-3; D gene uncertain. The J call is doubtful: the DNA matches TRBJ2-1 better. The V gene's germline CDR1 is SGHVS and CDR2 FQNEAQ. This CDR3 has 14 residues. The CDR3: CASSLGGRSWEQFF. As DNA, the CDR3 is TGTGCCAGCAGCTTAGGTGGCAGATCGTGGGAGCAGTTCTTC.

J is TRBJ2-7 and V is TRBV13, with TRBD1 matching over 8 bases. CDR3 length equals 18 residues. Germline CDR1 and CDR2: PRHDT and FYEKMQ (reference sequence). J gave up 6 bases and V 3 bases, and 19 bases lay outside the gene matches. CDR3 amino acids: CASSFRLANQGASLEQYF. The DNA for the CDR3 is TGTGCCAGCAGCTTCAGGCTGGCAAACCAGGGGGCGTCCCTCGAGCAGTACTTC.

This chain connects TRBV25-1 to TRBJ2-5; D assignment may be TRBD1 or TRBD2 (5 bases each). The V end lost 10 bases, the J end lost 1 base, and 16 bases lay between the germline ends. Germline CDR1 and CDR2: MGHDK and SYGVNS. The length of the CDR3 is 14 residues. The CDR3 bases are TGTGCCACCAGGGAGAAGGTTACCCAAGAGACCCAGTACTTC. Residues: CATREKVTQETQYF.

This clonotype was picked up a small number of times. The chain is built from TRBV5-1 and TRBJ2-7; either TRBD1 or TRBD2 may supply D (5 bases each). With 4 bases removed from V and 2 bases from J, the gap between germline ends came to 13 bases. CDR1 SGHRS and CDR2 YFSETQ come from the germline V gene. CDR3 length: 14 amino acids. CDR3 sequence: CASSGRDGTYEQYF. For the CDR3, the DNA is TGCGCCAGCAGCGGCCGGGACGGAACCTACGAGCAGTACTTC.

This clonotype has more than one count but fewer than ten. The CDR3 DNA is TGTGCCAGCAGTCTAAGACTAGATGGGTTGGGGGATGAGCAGTTCTTC. This codes for CASSLRLDGLGDEQFF. The V and J genes are TRBV6-1 and TRBJ2-1; D is perhaps TRBD2 (6 bases). There are 16 residues in the CDR3. Per the germline V gene, CDR1 is MNHNS and CDR2 is SASEGT. V was pared by 5 bases and J by 8 bases, with 22 bases between.

There are many counts of this clonotype. The rearrangement links TRBV7-2 to TRBJ2-1; 9 nucleotides line up with TRBD2. The CDR3 is 15 residues long. Germline CDR1 reads SGHTA; CDR2 reads FQGNSA. With 2 bases clipped from V and 3 bases from J, the junction kept 2 bases outside the gene matches. CDR3: CASSLLAGLYNEQFF. Written as DNA, the CDR3 is TGTGCCAGCAGCTTACTAGCGGGGCTCTACAATGAGCAGTTCTTC. Complete variable domain (other parts from reference TRBV7-2 and TRBJ2-1): GAGVSQSPSNKVTEKGKDVELRCDPISGHTALYWYRQSLGQGLEFLIYFQGNSAPDKSGLPSDRFSAERTGGSVSTLTIQRTQQEDSAVYLCASSLLAGLYNEQFFGPGTRLTVL.